The 18 T cell receptor beta chains in this list originate from one sample, sequenced in a study of human T cells and chemical hapten exposure (dated by TCRdb to the early 2020s). Library preparation was by RACE. Instrument on record: NextSeq 500. The public sequencing data were trimmed at Q25 with fastp and processed into clonotypes with MiXCR by TCRdb, which kept only in-frame beta chains. One record per CDR3 amino acid sequence lists the most common genes and DNA. For this sample there are 35,000 or so distinct CDR3 sequences; 5% to 8% appear just once. The top ten clonotypes cover 9.1% of the sample. Reading the label with the study, this specimen's time point is: patch test 1, 2 weeks after DPC sensitization. The sample's treatment or condition label, in plain terms: therapeutic diphenylcyclopropenone sensitization with weekly scalp DPC. Total RNA was isolated from unfractionated whole blood collected in Tempus Blood RNA tubes.

The source material was whole blood, sampled in connection with sensitization to the hapten diphenylcyclopropenone (DPC). These receptors were taken from a woman aged 25 to 39 with alopecia areata. Some clones in this sample may be carry-over from other donors' samples.

This clonotype was counted ten times or more. The genes are TRBV24-1 and TRBJ1-1, with 9 bases identical to TRBD1. The V segment lost 7 bases and the J segment 5 bases; nucleotides outside the gene matches: 7. CDR1 KGHDR and CDR2 SFDVKD come from the germline V gene. This CDR3 has 14 residues. The CDR3 protein is CATRAEQGATEAFF. The CDR3, as DNA: TGTGCCACCAGAGCAGAACAGGGGGCAACTGAAGCTTTCTTT.

This clonotype was recorded a few times. The chain recombines TRBV19 with TRBJ1-2; 8 bases match TRBD1. The CDR3 sequence is 13 residues long. Germline-derived CDR1 and CDR2 are LNHDA and SQIVND (reference sequence). The V segment lost 7 bases and the J segment 8 bases; nucleotides outside the gene matches: 9. CDR3 nucleotide sequence: TGTGCCAGTACTCAGGGGGCGGTTGAAGGCTACACCTTC. Protein: CASTQGAVEGYTF.

This clonotype was observed a few times. This sequence joins TRBV11-2 and TRBJ1-1, with 9 bases matching TRBD1. V trimming: 5 bases; J trimming: 7 bases; junction bases outside the gene matches: 8. Germline loops: CDR1 SGHAT, CDR2 FQNNGV. The CDR3 totals 14 residues. The DNA for the CDR3 is TGTGCCAGCAGCCTAACGGGACAGGGTGGTGAAGCTTTCTTT. It encodes CASSLTGQGGEAFF.

This clonotype has a handful of counts. This chain links TRBV21-1 with TRBJ1-1; the D call TRBD1 from the table was never checked on the DNA. TRBV21-1 has pseudogene status. This CDR3 has 20 amino acids. CDR3 sequence: CASSKGRGQGPSYPNTEAFF. In nucleotides, the CDR3 is TGTGCCAGCAGCAAAGGACGAGGACAGGGACCCTCTTACCCGAACACTGAAGCTTTCTTT.

This clonotype was seen only a few times. The rearrangement joins TRBV7-2 to TRBJ1-5, with a weak D call TRBD1 (6 bases). V was clipped by 5 bases and J by 4 bases, with 15 bases between them. The CDR3 spans 15 residues. The germline V gene encodes CDR1 SGHTA and CDR2 FQGNSA. CDR3 sequence reads: CASSQGSGGNQPQHF. The DNA for the CDR3 is TGTGCCAGCAGCCAGGGGTCCGGGGGGAATCAGCCCCAGCATTTT.

This chain joins TRBV20-1 and TRBJ2-7, with TRBD2 identical over 10 bases. Germline values: CDR1 DFQATT, CDR2 SNEGSKA (reference sequence). The CDR3 runs 13 residues. V shed 7 bases and J 0 bases; nucleotides not matched to a gene: 3. The CDR3 nucleotides are TGCAGTGTAGCGGGGGGCCGCTCCTACGAGCAGTACTTC. Translation: CSVAGGRSYEQYF.

The table lists this clonotype with a few counts. The chain combines TRBV5-1 with TRBJ1-1, with 11 nucleotides matching TRBD1. Per the germline V gene, CDR1 is SGHRS and CDR2 is YFSETQ. The V and J ends lost 4 bases and 5 bases, in that order; junction bases with no gene match: 10. The CDR3 is 16 residues long. The CDR3 spells CASSPGQGARTTEAFF. CDR3 DNA: TGCGCCAGCAGCCCAGGACAGGGGGCTAGGACAACTGAAGCTTTCTTT.

In nucleotides, the CDR3 is TGCGCCAGCAGCCAAGATTCCCGGGCCCTGATGAACACCGGGGAGCTGTTTTTT. Translation gives CASSQDSRALMNTGELFF. The V and J genes are TRBV4-3 and TRBJ2-2; D gene unclear. V was clipped by 0 bases and J by 1 base, with 15 bases between them. This CDR3 spans 18 amino acids. Germline V CDR1 and CDR2: LGHNA, YSLEER.

This clonotype was observed many times. V usage is TRBV27 and J usage is TRBJ2-6, with a weak D call TRBD1 (5 bases). CDR3 length: 14 residues. The V gene's germline CDR1 is MNHEY and CDR2 SMNVEV (reference sequence). V was shortened by 7 bases and J by 4 bases, with 11 bases between the two germline ends. The CDR3 bases are TGTGCCAGCAAAGGGGCGAGAGGGGCCAACGTCCTGACTTTC. It yields the protein CASKGARGANVLTF. Full variable domain (remainder filled in from reference TRBV27 and TRBJ2-6): EAQVTQNPRYLITVTGKKLTVTCSQNMNHEYMSWYRQDPGLGLRQIYYSMNVEVTDKGDVPEGYKVSRKEKRNFPLILESPSPNQTSLYFCASKGARGANVLTFGAGSRLTVL.

At least ten counts were recorded for this clonotype. This chain connects TRBV3-1 to TRBJ2-7, with D possibly matching TRBD1 (6 bases). V lost 3 bases and J 1 base, leaving 19 bases between the germline ends. Looked up from germline, CDR1 is LGHDT and CDR2 is YNNKEL (reference sequence). The CDR3 length is 17 residues. The CDR3 spells CASSHQGVGQGSYEQYF. CDR3 bases: TGTGCCAGCAGCCATCAAGGAGTGGGTCAGGGGTCCTACGAGCAGTACTTC.

Many counts were recorded for this clonotype. The chain has TRBV7-9 and TRBJ2-1, with D unclear. Germline CDR1 and CDR2: SEHNR and FQNEAQ (reference sequence). The germline V and J ends were trimmed by 4 bases and 9 bases, with 7 bases remaining between them. CDR3 size: 11 residues. This CDR3 reads CASSYDREQFF. The CDR3 bases are TGTGCCAGCAGCTACGACCGTGAGCAGTTCTTC.

This clonotype was detected ten times or more. The chain recombines TRBV5-1 with TRBJ1-2; D possibly corresponds to TRBD1 (6 bases). Trimming stripped 0 bases from V and 6 bases from J, with 12 bases between. The CDR3 is made up of 14 amino acids. Looked up from germline, CDR1 is SGHRS and CDR2 is YFSETQ. This CDR3 reads CASSLENREDGYTF. The CDR3 region has the DNA TGCGCCAGCAGCTTGGAAAACAGGGAGGATGGCTACACCTTC.

This clonotype has a count of ten or more. V usage is TRBV7-3 and J usage is TRBJ2-7, with D perhaps assigned TRBD1 or TRBD2 (5 bases each). The V and J ends lost 11 bases and 3 bases respectively, with 20 bases between them. The CDR3 has 14 amino acids. Germline V lookup: CDR1 SGHTA, CDR2 FQGTGA. The CDR3 DNA sequence: TGTGCCCGCAAGTCCAGGGAGATGGGCTACGAGCAGTACTTC. Its protein product is CARKSREMGYEQYF.

V is TRBV7-9 and J is TRBJ1-1; 10 bases line up with TRBD1. J was trimmed by 4 bases and V by 3 bases; bases with no gene match: 8. The germline V gene has CDR1 SEHNR and CDR2 FQNEAQ (reference sequence). The CDR3 is 16 residues long. CDR3: CASSFPTTGGITEAFF. For the CDR3, the DNA is TGTGCCAGCAGCTTCCCCACGACAGGGGGCATCACTGAAGCTTTCTTT.

Many counts were recorded for this clonotype. The V and J genes are TRBV20-1 and TRBJ2-7; D perhaps matches TRBD1 (5 bases). This CDR3 comprises 13 residues. V was trimmed by 2 bases and J by 1 base, leaving 9 bases between them. The germline gives CDR1 DFQATT, CDR2 SNEGSKA (reference sequence). The CDR3 is CSARQGHSYEQYF. CDR3 coding DNA: TGCAGTGCTAGACAGGGCCATTCCTACGAGCAGTACTTC.

The J gene is TRBJ2-3, the V gene TRBV9; TRBD2 aligns across 7 bases. Germline trimming cut 4 bases from V and 0 bases from J; bases unmatched to any gene: 5. This CDR3 region has 15 residues. Germline loops: CDR1 SGDLS, CDR2 YYNGEE. CDR3 in DNA: TGTGCCAGCAGCACTAGCGCCTTAAGCACAGATACGCAGTATTTT. As protein: CASSTSALSTDTQYF.

The chain has TRBV12-3 or TRBV12-4 and TRBJ2-1; 12 nucleotides agree with TRBD2. J gave up 7 bases and V 5 bases, and 6 bases lay outside the gene matches. CDR3 length equals 15 residues. The CDR3 DNA follows: TGTGCCAGCAGTCCTAGCGGGGGGGCGCGAAATGAGCAGTTCTTC. This translates into CASSPSGGARNEQFF.

Many counts were recorded for this clonotype. The chain combines TRBV18 with TRBJ1-5; maybe TRBD1 (5 bases). Trimming stripped 2 bases from V and 8 bases from J, with 10 bases between. This CDR3 contains 13 residues. Per the germline V gene, CDR1 is KGHSH and CDR2 is LQKENI. This chain's CDR3 is CASSPGDGKPQHF. In nucleotides, the CDR3 is TGTGCCAGCTCACCAGGGGACGGGAAGCCCCAGCATTTT.